A single TCR beta chain is shown here with its context. This clonotype was counted only a few times. Its specific antigen is unknown. The sample holds no much larger clone one base away, and base qualities are not on file. The CDR3 runs 16 residues from the cysteine to the phenylalanine. Just the 48-base CDR3 DNA is kept, in frame starting at base 1. According to the germline V gene (reference sequence), CDR1 reads LNHNV and CDR2 reads YYDKDF. V drops 0 bases and J drops 2 bases, leaving 13 bases in between. This specimen belongs to a study of vaccination and CD4 T cells after COVID-19 (dated by TCRdb to about 2022). For the wider study: In the convalescent cohort there were six males and four females, among whom were two Hispanic individuals, seven Caucasians, two Asians and one multiracial person. The time from the second vaccine dose to post-vaccine blood sampling had a median of roughly 70 days and ranged from roughly 13 to 241 days. In approximately eleven COVID-19 convalescent patients and a handful of infection-naive healthy vaccine recipients, the spike-specific CD4+ TCR repertoire before mRNA vaccination was compared with the repertoire after mRNA vaccination. For stimulating the cultures, overlapping spike peptide pools were used, derived from SARS-CoV-2 as well as from the common cold coronaviruses HCoV-NL63, HCoV-OC43 and HCoV-229E. Post-COVID blood samples from convalescent patients were collected a median of roughly 100 days after diagnosis, with a range of 35 to 161 days. Control cultures used a CEFX viral epitope pool as positive control, an HIV-1 Nef peptide pool as negative control, or no peptide. Participants got two doses of the Pfizer-BioNTech BNT162b2 vaccine (n=8) or two doses of the Moderna mRNA-1273 vaccine (n=2). The full study reports these points: In convalescent patients, a median roughly 87% of post-vaccine SARS-CoV-2-reactive clones were detected only after vaccination, suggesting vaccine-specific priming. In convalescent patients, nearly all vaccine-specific clones (304 of 307) were found to be mono-reactive for SARS-CoV-2 spike rather than cross-reactive with common cold coronaviruses. Although the median number of SARS-CoV-2-reactive clonotypes went up from roughly 22 after infection to some 37 after vaccination, the increase was not significant. The study included relatively few convalescent patients and did not analyze early timepoints after natural infection.

The sample's treatment or condition label, decoded: roughly 11-day PBMC culture with coronavirus spike peptide pools or control peptides (ViraFEST assay). The ViraFEST assay, used in the study, expanded antigen-specific T cells with peptide pools and then identified the expanded clonotypes through TCR sequencing. Healthy vaccine recipients had no prior SARS-CoV-2 infection, confirmed by negative nucleocapsid antibody tests before and after vaccination. Each well held 2.2 million or so PBMCs cultured with roughly 10 ug/ml peptide pools in IMDM containing roughly 5% human AB serum and 9 to 10 IU/ml IL-2. On days 3 and 7, half of the culture medium was replaced with fresh IL-2-containing medium. After about 10 days of culture, CD4+ T cells were isolated by negative selection using the EasySep CD4+ T cell isolation kit. Ficoll-Paque Plus gradient centrifugation was used to isolate PBMCs from whole blood, and the isolated PBMCs were then either used fresh or cryopreserved at -140C. Triplicate wells were generally used for each culture condition.

The library was built by means of PCR. DNA from cultured CD4+ T cells underwent TCR sequencing with the Oncomine TCR Beta short-read assay at the Johns Hopkins FTIC core. Genomic DNA was extracted from the cultured CD4+ T cells with the QIAamp micro DNA kit. Oncomine TCR Beta libraries from cultured CD4+ T cells were pooled using unique dual indexes and sequenced on an Illumina iSeq 100. The study's processing was this. Non-productive sequences were filtered out, and CDR3s that did not start with C, did not end with F or W, or were shorter than 7 amino acids were discarded. Antigen-specific clonotypes were identified with the MANAFEST web application by comparing peptide-stimulated wells with reference and other culture wells. Positive clones required FDR below 0.05, an odds ratio above 5, and productive frequency above 0.1% in at least two of three replicate wells. Clonotypes that were significantly expanded in both SARS-CoV-2 spike wells and at least one common cold coronavirus spike condition were defined as cross-reactive. Levenshtein distances (stringdist) and unrooted phylogenetic trees (ape) in R version 3.6.1 were used to assess CDR3 homology. Using fastp at Q25 and MiXCR, TCRdb reprocessed the public reads and kept productive beta chains. CDR3 protein duplicates are merged, each entry listing the most common genes and DNA. What appears here as the V and J calls and clone size reflects TCRdb's work, not the paper's. Across this sample there are 20,000 to 25,000 distinct CDR3 sequences, with approximately 59% seen only once. Together, the top ten hold more than 20% of the sample.

Sequencing was performed on CD4+ T cells from blood, cultured in vitro, taken before SARS-CoV-2 vaccination. This clonotype was sampled from a human donor who received a COVID-19 vaccine. The rearrangement joined TRBV15 to TRBJ2-5; the D gene lacks a confident call. The CDR3 has the sequence CATSRDFVTEQETQYF. The nucleotides read TGTGCCACCAGCAGAGATTTTGTTACGGAGCAAGAGACCCAGTACTTC.